Following are 11 T cell receptor beta chains from one sample sequenced in a study of T-cell memory formation after mild COVID-19. MiXCR, run by TCRdb on the 5' RACE reads, gives a single entry per CDR3 protein. In the table there are over 400,000 distinct CDR3 sequences, about 22% of which are singletons. The sample was PBMCs or a T cell subset sorted from them (not recorded which). The receptors come from an adult woman who had mild COVID-19 (a few samples of this study predate the infection). Cell type and time point are not known.

The gene calls are TRBV6-1 and TRBJ2-3; D gene ambiguous. Trimming stripped 3 bases from V and 0 bases from J, with 10 bases between. The CDR3 covers 15 residues. Germline V gene sequence: CDR1 MNHNS, CDR2 SASEGT. CDR3 coding DNA: TGTGCCAGCAGTGAGGTCCCGACAAGCACAGATACGCAGTATTTT. Its translation is CASSEVPTSTDTQYF.

The table lists this clonotype with many counts. The chain carries TRBV7-9 and TRBJ2-3; D gene ambiguous. The V and J ends lost 4 bases and 5 bases respectively, with 7 bases between them. CDR3 length: 12 residues. Germline V lookup: CDR1 SEHNR, CDR2 FQNEAQ (reference sequence). CDR3 loop: CASSSLGDTQYF. For the CDR3, the DNA is TGTGCCAGCAGCTCCCTCGGAGATACGCAGTATTTT.

This clonotype has a handful of counts. The V call is TRBV29-1, the J call TRBJ2-5, with TRBD1 as a possible D gene (5 bases). The germline V gene encodes CDR1 SQVTM and CDR2 ANQGSEA. Trimming pared 6 bases from V and 0 bases from J, leaving 11 bases between. This CDR3 spans 13 amino acids. CDR3 nucleotide sequence: TGCAGCGTGCCACGACAGAACCAAGAGACCCAGTACTTC. Its protein is CSVPRQNQETQYF.

This rearrangement joins TRBV6-1 to TRBJ2-3, with D maybe TRBD1 (5 bases). The CDR3 loop spans 17 amino acids. V was clipped by 6 bases and J by 2 bases, with 21 bases between them. The germline CDR1 and CDR2 sequences are MNHNS and SASEGT. As DNA, the CDR3 is TGTGCCAGCAGCGACGCGCAGGGTTTAGGTGACACAGATACGCAGTATTTT. Translating gives CASSDAQGLGDTDTQYF.

V and J are TRBV12-3 or TRBV12-4 and TRBJ1-5; D is possibly TRBD1 (5 bases). The CDR3 length is 14 residues. The V gene lost 4 bases and the J gene lost 1 base, with 8 bases spanning the gap. The CDR3 nucleotides read TGTGCCAGCAGTTCGGACACCAGCAATCAGCCCCAGCATTTT. It is translated as CASSSDTSNQPQHF.

The chain links TRBV10-3 to TRBJ1-5, with D possibly matching TRBD1 (6 bases). CDR1 is ENHRY, CDR2 SYGVKD, per germline. The CDR3 totals 15 residues. Trimming left V 4 bases short and J 3 bases short, with 13 bases between. CDR3 residues: CAISGTGFYNQPQHF. The DNA of the CDR3 is TGTGCCATCAGTGGTACAGGGTTTTACAATCAGCCCCAGCATTTT.

The V gene is TRBV5-5, the J gene TRBJ2-1; 8 nucleotides agree with TRBD1. The CDR3 totals 14 residues. In germline, CDR1 is SGHKS, CDR2 YYEKEE (reference sequence). Trimming took 3 bases from V and 2 from J; bases not matched to a gene: 1. This chain's CDR3 is CASSSTGAYNEQFF. The DNA of the CDR3 is TGTGCCAGCAGCTCGACAGGGGCCTACAATGAGCAGTTCTTC.

The chain carries TRBV12-3 or TRBV12-4 and TRBJ1-6, with D unclear. The CDR3 extends over 14 amino acids. V was trimmed by 6 bases and J by 4 bases, leaving 10 bases between them. The CDR3 protein is CASSFVGYNSPLHF. In DNA form, the CDR3 reads TGTGCCAGCAGCTTTGTGGGTTATAATTCACCCCTCCACTTT.

This clonotype was found a few times. The chain combines TRBV19 with TRBJ2-3, with D hard to call. Germline CDR1 reads LNHDA; CDR2 reads SQIVND (reference sequence). The V end lost 6 bases, the J end lost 5 bases, and 9 bases lay between the germline ends. This CDR3 contains 12 residues. The chain's CDR3 is CASRMPGDTQYF. The CDR3, as DNA: TGTGCCAGTAGGATGCCGGGAGATACGCAGTATTTT. Drawing the rest from reference TRBV19 and TRBJ2-3, the complete variable domain is DGGITQSPKYLFRKEGQNVTLSCEQNLNHDAMYWYRQDPGQGLRLIYYSQIVNDFQKGDIAEGYSVSREKKESFPLTVTSAQKNPTAFYLCASRMPGDTQYFGPGTRLTVL.

The chain has TRBV7-3 and TRBJ1-1; no firm D call. The CDR3 covers 13 residues. Trimming removed 2 bases from V and 3 bases from J, with 7 bases in between. The germline CDR1 and CDR2 sequences are SGHTA and FQGTGA. The CDR3 loop is CASSLEVYTEAFF. The CDR3 DNA reads TGTGCCAGCAGCTTAGAAGTTTACACTGAAGCTTTCTTT.

This chain uses TRBV20-1 with TRBJ2-1; TRBD2 aligns across 10 bases. The length of the CDR3 is 16 residues. Germline trimming cut 5 bases from V and 3 bases from J; bases unmatched to any gene: 10. Germline CDR1 and CDR2: DFQATT and SNEGSKA (reference sequence). CDR3 in amino acids: CSALFRTSGGYNEQFF. The CDR3 DNA sequence: TGCAGTGCTCTCTTCAGGACTAGCGGAGGCTACAATGAGCAGTTCTTC.